This T cell receptor (beta chain) was captured by sequencing in a study of blood T cell repertoires in COVID-19. On the study more broadly: Spain, Italy and the United States supplied samples that represented acute and convalescent COVID-19.

With 0 bases removed from V and 8 bases from J, the gap between germline ends came to 10 bases. The CDR3 covers 13 residues. CDR1 and CDR2 from the germline V gene are LGHDT and YNNKEL (reference sequence). Under the authors' procedure: Estimated nucleated cell counts came from reference gene primer amplification. Clones were read by immunoSEQ multiplex PCR, and TCRdb kept only the in-frame ones, dropping some. That table furnishes V, J and clone size, whereas the DNA furnished D and trimming. This repertoire shows about 280,000 clones, roughly 85% found once; its top ten account for 5.1%. This rearrangement joins TRBV3-1 (or the pseudogene TRBV3-2) to TRBJ1-2, with D tentatively TRBD1 (5 bases). Sequenced: peripheral blood. This receptor was identified in a man in his forties or fifties with active or convalescent COVID-19. The CDR3 sequence is CASSQEKGYGYTF. The DNA of the CDR3 is TGTGCCAGCAGCCAAGAAAAGGGGTACGGCTACACCTTC.